This is a list of T cell receptor beta chains from one sample in a study of blood T cells in healthy people across ages. TCRdb processed the 5' RACE reads anew with MiXCR; each CDR3 protein has one entry. This table has 1 million or so distinct CDR3 sequences, under 45% appearing once. The material sequenced was blood. Receptors originate from a woman aged 55-70 years in good health. The CDR3 runs from the conserved cysteine through the conserved F or W. Only some rows state a clone size, as once, few, many or a class for expanded clones.

>14|TRBJ2-1|NA|TRBV5-1
CASQLAGPNNEQFF
>15|TRBJ2-3|NA|TRBV27
CASNRAGGLADTQYF
>15|NA|NA|TRBV20-1
CSASRGLPSYNEQYF
>15|TRBJ2-7|few|TRBV2
CASSSTLRSSYEQYF
>15|TRBJ1-5|NA|TRBV21-1
CASSKGWASNQPQHF
>15|TRBJ1-5|few|TRBV13
CASSVGFDSNQPQHF
>13|TRBJ1-1|NA|TRBV30
CAWRGATNTEAFF
>15|TRBJ2-7|few|TRBV5-1
CASSLEADNLYEQYF
>14|TRBJ2-1|NA|TRBV9
CASSGLLAGNEQFF
>13|TRBJ1-1|few|TRBV10-3
CAISDSAGMLAFF